A selection of T cell receptor beta chains follows, all from one sample in a study of OX40 agonist ivuxolimab in advanced cancers. Assay: immunoSEQ multiplex PCR; the TCRdb copy retains only in-frame clones and omits some. Here the sample spans about 79,000 clones, around 94% being singletons. This sample comprised CD4+ or CD8+ T cells sorted from blood, obtained in a trial of the OX40 agonist ivuxolimab. The receptors originated from an adult with an advanced solid tumor such as melanoma, head and neck, liver or kidney cancer. Both conserved end residues are part of each CDR3. D genes are given only for firm matches. A clone size is listed for some rows: how often the clone was seen (once, few, many), or a class if it is expanded.

>-|TRBJ1-2|TRBV4-1|-
TGCGCCAGCAGCGAGGGACTTCGGGACTATGGCTACACCTTC
CASSEGLRDYGYTF
>once|TRBJ2-1|TRBV28|TRBD2
TGTGCCAGCAGTTTTCAACTAGCGGGAGGATGGGGTGAGCAGTTCTTC
CASSFQLAGGWGEQFF
>-|TRBJ2-1|TRBV27|TRBD2
TGTGCCAGCAGTGTGCCGGGACTAGGCAATGAGCAGTTCTTC
CASSVPGLGNEQFF
>-|TRBJ2-1|TRBV19|TRBD2
TGTGCCAGTAGTACCAGCGGGGACAATGAGCAGTTCTTC
CASSTSGDNEQFF
>-|TRBJ2-7|TRBV7-2|-
TGTGCCAGCAGCTTAGAGTCTCCAGGCTACCACGAGCAGTACTTC
CASSLESPGYHEQYF
>-|TRBJ1-1|TRBV28|-
TGTGCCAGCAGGATCGGGAGGGGTGAAGCTTTCTTT
CASRIGRGEAFF
>-|TRBJ1-6|TRBV5-4|-
TGTGCCAGCAGCTTGGAGCCAGGGTTCCAGAATTCACCCCTCCACTTT
CASSLEPGFQNSPLHF
>once|TRBJ1-5|TRBV28|-
TGTGCCAGCAGTTTGGGCAGGGGTCAGCCCCAGCATTTT
CASSLGRGQPQHF
>-|TRBJ2-7|TRBV7-8|-
TGTGCCAGCAGTTTTTACGCGGGACCGTACTACGAGCAGTACTTC
CASSFYAGPYYEQYF
>once|TRBJ2-1|TRBV13|TRBD1
TGTGCCAGCAGCCTAGGGACAGGGTGGAATGAGCAGTTCTTC
CASSLGTGWNEQFF
>-|TRBJ2-7|TRBV7-9|TRBD1
TGTGCCAGCAGCCCCGGAAGACAGGGGGCGAGGTACGAGCAGTACTTC
CASSPGRQGARYEQYF
>-|TRBJ1-5|TRBV2|-
TGTGCCAGCAAAAGGGGCAATCAGCCCCAGCATTTT
CASKRGNQPQHF
>-|TRBJ2-3|TRBV5-1|TRBD2
TGCGCCAGCAGCTTGGGATCTAGCGGGGACCCCCCGTATTTT
CASSLGSSGDPPYF
>-|TRBJ2-5|TRBV28|TRBD2
TGTGCCAGCAGTTCCTTCCCCCTAGCGGAAGAGACCCAGTACTTC
CASSSFPLAEETQYF
>-|TRBJ2-7|TRBV7-3|TRBD1
TGTGCCAGCAGCTTCAGGACAGGGGGCCACTACGAGCAGTACTTC
CASSFRTGGHYEQYF